Here is one T cell receptor beta chain with its context. This sample stems from a study of blood T cells in healthy people across ages. The V gene end was trimmed by 3 bases and the J gene end by 8 bases; junction bases not matched to a gene: 8. CDR1 is SGDLS, CDR2 YYNGEE, per germline. The length of the CDR3 is 14 residues. A second PCR, run for about 7 to 11 cycles, used a sample-barcoded 5' primer plus a J-beta primer mix. TCRdb itself ran the 5' RACE reads through MiXCR, one entry per CDR3 protein. The data show 870,000 or so distinct CDR3 sequences, around 28% seen once. The gene calls are TRBV9 and TRBJ2-4; 7 bases agree with TRBD1. The TCR was taken from a woman of 80 years or more in good health. The sample was blood. The CDR3: CASSAEGAGDIQYF. DNA of the CDR3: TGTGCCAGCAGCGCTGAGGGGGCAGGGGACATTCAGTACTTC.